The clone carrying this T cell receptor (beta chain) was recorded at least ten times. Its target is not known. This sample is drawn from a study of CD8 T cells in ankylosing spondylitis. Study findings and constraints: Clones linked to the disease showed a CD8+ phenotype. They occurred at relatively low frequencies in peripheral blood. A TCR beta motif of several highly homologous variants appeared characteristic of ankylosing spondylitis blood.

TCRdb reprocessed the 5' RACE reads with MiXCR, giving one entry per CDR3 protein. This table holds more than 400,000 distinct CDR3 sequences, 5.3% found once. The material sequenced was blood, either unsorted or a sorted T cell fraction (not recorded which). The sequence was obtained from a male donor with ankylosing spondylitis.

CDR3: CSALPLGTEGYEQYF. The DNA for the CDR3 is TGCAGTGCTCTACCATTAGGGACAGAGGGCTACGAGCAGTACTTC. The gene calls are TRBV20-1 and TRBJ2-7, with TRBD1 identical over 7 bases. The CDR3 length is 15 residues. Germline CDR1 and CDR2: DFQATT and SNEGSKA (reference sequence). The V and J ends lost 5 bases and 3 bases, in that order; junction bases with no gene match: 13.